These 22 T cell receptor beta chains were sequenced from one sample in a study of CD8+CD57+ T cells in acquired aplastic anemia. It was genomic DNA that served as the template for profiling TCR beta VDJ and CDR3. Via MiXCR, TCRdb re-called the reads, giving one row per CDR3 protein. The table lists approximately 170,000 distinct CDR3 sequences, around 43% of them singletons. By flow cytometry, patients selected for sequencing had shown an expansion of CD8+CD57+ cells. Material: sorted CD4+, CD8+, or CD8+CD57+ T cells (not recorded which) from PBMCs. The receptors were sampled from a human donor with aplastic anemia.

This clonotype came up many times. The chain is built from TRBV7-3 and TRBJ2-5, with unresolved D. Germline lookup yields CDR1 SGHTA and CDR2 FQGTGA. Trimming stripped 0 bases from V and 5 bases from J, with 10 bases between. The CDR3 spans 14 residues. CDR3 residues: CASSLTGSWETQYF. CDR3 coding DNA: TGTGCCAGCAGCTTAACAGGGTCGTGGGAGACCCAGTACTTC.

This clonotype was counted a few times. A read error is possible here, since a much larger clone lies one base away. The chain uses TRBV14 and TRBJ1-1; the D gene is possibly TRBD1 (5 bases). The V and J ends lost 4 bases and 5 bases respectively, with 11 bases between them. Germline lookup yields CDR1 SGHDN and CDR2 FVKESK. The CDR3 has 13 amino acids. The CDR3 spells CASSPGLRTEAFF. CDR3 nucleotide sequence: TGTGCCAGCAGCCCAGGGTTACGGACTGAAGCTTTCTTT.

The sample holds many counts of this clonotype. The chain joins TRBV7-9 to TRBJ2-7; D might be TRBD1 or TRBD2, each matching 5 bases. V was shortened by 0 bases and J by 6 bases, with 6 bases between the two germline ends. Germline V lookup: CDR1 SEHNR, CDR2 FQNEAQ (reference sequence). The CDR3 spans 12 residues. In DNA form, the CDR3 reads TGTGCCAGCAGCTTAGCGGGGGTCGAGCAGTACTTC. As protein: CASSLAGVEQYF.

The chain joins TRBV19 to TRBJ1-5; TRBD1 matches 7 bases. The germline CDR1 and CDR2 sequences are LNHDA and SQIVND (reference sequence). CDR3 length: 15 residues. V dropped 5 bases and J dropped 2; count of bases not matched to a gene: 6. The CDR3 spells CASSVTGNGNQPQHF. DNA of the CDR3: TGTGCCAGTAGTGTGACAGGGAATGGCAATCAGCCCCAGCATTTT.

This clonotype was observed at least ten times. This may arise from a read error, as a much more abundant clone is one base away. The V and J genes are TRBV2 and TRBJ2-7; 8 bases agree with TRBD2. There are 13 residues in the CDR3. The junction had 2 bases not matched to a gene; V was cut back by 5 bases and J by 2 bases. Germline CDR1 is SNHLY and CDR2 is FYNNEI. The CDR3 reads CASSWTSPYEQYF. The CDR3 region has the DNA TGTGCCAGCAGTTGGACTAGCCCCTACGAGCAGTACTTC. Looking up the rest from reference TRBV2 and TRBJ2-7 gives the full variable domain: EPEVTQTPSHQVTQMGQEVILRCVPISNHLYFYWYRQILGQKVEFLVSFYNNEISEKSEIFDDQFSVERPDGSNFTLKIRSTKLEDSAMYFCASSWTSPYEQYFGPGTRLTVT.

At least ten counts were recorded for this clonotype. V usage is TRBV4-3 and J usage is TRBJ1-6; possible D gene TRBD1, 6 bases. The length of the CDR3 is 16 residues. V gave up 3 bases and J gave up 2 bases, with 11 bases separating them. From germline, CDR1 is LGHNA and CDR2 YSLEER. DNA of the CDR3: TGCGCCAGCAGCCATAGCCAGGGGACCTATAATTCACCCCTCCACTTT. Amino acids: CASSHSQGTYNSPLHF.

This clonotype was recorded at least ten times. The chain uses TRBV6-1 and TRBJ2-3; a weak D match, TRBD2 (5 bases). Trimming left V 7 bases short and J 0 bases short, with 14 bases between. The CDR3 extends over 15 amino acids. The V gene's germline CDR1 is MNHNS and CDR2 SASEGT. The CDR3 DNA reads TGTGCCAGCAAGGAGGTTCTGGCTAGCACAGATACGCAGTATTTT. It translates to CASKEVLASTDTQYF.

This chain links TRBV2 with TRBJ1-2; tentative D call: TRBD1 (6 bases). The CDR3 covers 13 residues. Germline V gene sequence: CDR1 SNHLY, CDR2 FYNNEI. The V end lost 6 bases, the J end lost 7 bases, and 15 bases lay between the germline ends. DNA of the CDR3: TGTGCCAGCAGCGGATTACAGGGATTTGGCTACACCTTC. This gives the protein CASSGLQGFGYTF.

This clonotype was counted only a few times. The rearrangement joins TRBV18 to TRBJ1-1, with D possibly matching TRBD1 (6 bases). V was pared by 5 bases and J by 1 base, with 11 bases between. The CDR3 loop spans 14 amino acids. Germline V gives CDR1 KGHSH, CDR2 LQKENI. CDR3 sequence (DNA): TGTGCCAGCTCAGCCTGGACAGCGAACACTGAAGCTTTCTTT. Encoded protein: CASSAWTANTEAFF.

The gene calls are TRBV19 and TRBJ2-3; 9 bases fit TRBD1. The germline V gene has CDR1 LNHDA and CDR2 SQIVND (reference sequence). The CDR3 totals 15 residues. V was pared by 5 bases and J by 5 bases, with 8 bases of the junction left unmatched. The chain's CDR3 is CASSYRGQGEDTQYF. The CDR3 coding sequence is TGTGCCAGTAGTTACAGGGGGCAGGGGGAAGATACGCAGTATTTT. The full variable domain, with the rest looked up from reference TRBV19 and TRBJ2-3, is DGGITQSPKYLFRKEGQNVTLSCEQNLNHDAMYWYRQDPGQGLRLIYYSQIVNDFQKGDIAEGYSVSREKKESFPLTVTSAQKNPTAFYLCASSYRGQGEDTQYFGPGTRLTVL.

V and J are TRBV7-8 and TRBJ2-3; 8 bases are a match to TRBD1. Germline values: CDR1 SGHVS, CDR2 FQNEAQ. The CDR3 totals 15 residues. Trimming cost V 1 base and J 4 bases; bases outside gene matches: 4. The DNA of the CDR3 is TGTGCCAGCAGCTTAGTCAGGGGGCACGCAGATACGCAGTATTTT. It yields the protein CASSLVRGHADTQYF.

There are a few counts of this clonotype. The CDR3 is CASSPIGQGGSEQYF. CDR3 coding DNA: TGTGCCAGCAGCCCTATTGGACAGGGTGGGAGCGAGCAGTACTTC. This rearrangement joins TRBV7-9 to TRBJ2-7, with 8 bases that match TRBD1. The V and J ends lost 5 bases and 6 bases, in that order; junction bases with no gene match: 12. The V gene's germline CDR1 is SEHNR and CDR2 FQNEAQ (reference sequence). This CDR3 contains 15 residues.

This clonotype was recorded many times. The chain uses TRBV7-9 and TRBJ2-3, with D unclear. Germline CDR1 and CDR2: SEHNR and FQNEAQ (reference sequence). There are 12 residues in the CDR3. Deletions cut 5 bases from V and 6 bases from J, with 9 bases between. The CDR3 spells CASSPSGDTQYF. In DNA form, the CDR3 reads TGTGCCAGCAGCCCCTCTGGGGATACGCAGTATTTT.

The genes are TRBV5-5 and TRBJ1-1; possibly TRBD1 for D (5 bases). CDR1 SGHKS and CDR2 YYEKEE come from the germline V gene (reference sequence). V was shortened by 4 bases and J by 1 base, with 14 bases between the two germline ends. The CDR3 contains 15 residues. The CDR3 protein is CASSGEDTQNTEAFF. CDR3 nucleotides: TGTGCCAGCAGCGGAGAGGACACACAGAACACTGAAGCTTTCTTT.

The gene calls are TRBV27 and TRBJ2-4, with D unclear. In germline, CDR1 is MNHEY, CDR2 SMNVEV (reference sequence). CDR3 size: 13 residues. Trimming stripped 3 bases from V and 1 base from J, with 4 bases between. CDR3 sequence (DNA): TGTGCCAGCAGTTTGTCTGCCAAAAACATTCAGTACTTC. Translation: CASSLSAKNIQYF.

This clonotype was seen at least ten times. The V and J genes are TRBV5-1 and TRBJ1-6, with a tentative D call TRBD1 (5 bases). The CDR3 runs 15 residues. Trimming removed 0 bases from V and 9 bases from J, with 13 bases in between. Germline CDR1 and CDR2: SGHRS and YFSETQ. CDR3: CASSLDSREGSPLHF. DNA of the CDR3: TGCGCCAGCAGCTTGGACTCCAGGGAGGGTTCACCCCTCCACTTT.

V usage is TRBV5-6 and J usage is TRBJ2-7; D ambiguous. Looked up from germline, CDR1 is SGHDT and CDR2 is YYEEEE. This CDR3 spans 14 amino acids. V gave up 7 bases and J gave up 3 bases, with 17 bases separating them. Written as DNA, the CDR3 is TGTGCCAGCTCTACTTCTGACGAGTACTACGAGCAGTACTTC. This sequence encodes CASSTSDEYYEQYF.

This clonotype was observed many times. V is TRBV3-1 and J is TRBJ1-5; no reliable D call. Germline assignment: CDR1 LGHDT and CDR2 YNNKEL (reference sequence). Between the trimmed V and J ends, which lost 2 bases and 11 bases, there was a span of 10 bases. The CDR3 has 12 amino acids. CDR3 loop: CASSQSGQTQHF. CDR3 DNA: TGTGCCAGCAGCCAATCCGGTCAAACCCAGCATTTT.

This chain connects TRBV27 to TRBJ1-5; D gene unclear. The CDR3 totals 15 residues. The ends were cut back, 4 bases at V and 5 bases at J, with 15 bases in the middle. Per germline, CDR1 MNHEY and CDR2 SMNVEV (reference sequence). The CDR3 sequence: CASSSQISVDQPQHF. The CDR3 DNA reads TGTGCCAGCAGTTCCCAAATCTCAGTGGATCAGCCCCAGCATTTT.

J is TRBJ1-4 and V is TRBV10-2, with 7 bases aligning to TRBD1. Trimming at V came to 8 bases and at J to 10 bases, leaving 13 bases not matched to a gene. The CDR3 extends over 14 amino acids. Germline-derived CDR1 and CDR2 are WSHSY and SAAADI. The CDR3 loop is CASAEGRGVVKLFF. CDR3 bases: TGCGCCAGCGCCGAGGGCAGGGGGGTCGTAAAACTGTTTTTT.

This clonotype was observed once. The rearrangement uses TRBV19 and TRBJ2-5; 8 nucleotides agree with TRBD1. The V segment lost 5 bases and the J segment 5 bases; nucleotides outside the gene matches: 4. This CDR3 has 13 amino acids. The germline gives CDR1 LNHDA, CDR2 SQIVND (reference sequence). The CDR3 region is CASSVQGVETQYF. The DNA of the CDR3 is TGTGCCAGTAGTGTACAGGGGGTCGAGACCCAGTACTTC.

In its sample, this clonotype was seen many times. The chain links TRBV7-2 to TRBJ1-6; D gene unclear. Germline-derived CDR1 and CDR2 are SGHTA and FQGNSA. Trimming removed 1 base from V and 0 bases from J, with 10 bases in between. The CDR3 loop spans 17 amino acids. CDR3 region: CASSLGPSSSYNSPLHF. The CDR3 nucleotides are TGTGCCAGCAGCTTAGGGCCCTCGAGCTCCTATAATTCACCCCTCCACTTT.